This record looks at one T cell receptor beta chain sequence and its context. This sequence may be a read error, since a much larger clone differs from it by one base. Preparation of the TCRbeta library was carried out with unique molecular identifiers. One entry per CDR3 protein results from TCRdb running MiXCR on the PCR reads. The table records about 200,000 distinct CDR3 sequences, about 14% of them present only once. The data belong to a study of T-cell reconstitution after alpha-beta-depleted transplantation in children. The sample was PBMCs from the stem cell graft donor, taken from the stem cell graft. This TCR came from a human donor who donated a stem cell graft to a child with acute lymphoblastic leukemia.

The CDR3 DNA is TGTGCCAGCCTAACAGGGAGGGGGAGCCCTGAAGCTTTCTTT. It is translated as CASLTGRGSPEAFF. V gene TRBV5-4 combines with J gene TRBJ1-1, with D perhaps TRBD1 (6 bases). The CDR3 loop spans 14 amino acids. V dropped 7 bases and J dropped 6 bases, with 19 bases sitting between them. The germline V gene encodes CDR1 SGHNT and CDR2 YYREEE (reference sequence). The full variable domain, its missing parts supplied by reference TRBV5-4 and TRBJ1-1, is ETGVTQSPTHLIKTRGQQVTLRCSSQSGHNTVSWYQQALGQGPQFIFQYYREEENGRGNFPPRFSGLQFPNYSSELNVNALELDDSALYLCASLTGRGSPEAFFGQGTRLTVV.